This TCR beta chain was identified during a study of graft-versus-host responses after intestinal transplantation. Some clones are missing from TCRdb's copy, which holds only in-frame ones; the method was immunoSEQ multiplex PCR. In the table there are 85,000 to 90,000 clones, roughly 90% of which are singletons. Points on this clone: The antigen is not known.

The CDR3 consists of 15 residues. J lost 1 base, V lost 2 bases, and 3 bases had no gene match. Germline loops: CDR1 SGHTA, CDR2 FQGTGA. The sample in question was unstimulated CD4+ T cells sorted from spleen or lymph node cells, obtained before intestinal transplant. The chain combines TRBV7-3 with TRBJ2-7, with 9 bases fitting TRBD1. This clonotype was sampled from a human donor who received an intestinal transplant. CDR3 bases: TGTGCCAGCAGCTTAGGGACAGGGAAGTCCTACGAGCAGTACTTC. This codes for CASSLGTGKSYEQYF.